A single sample is the source of the 5 T cell receptor beta chains below, sequenced in a study of cytomegalovirus exposure and HLA in healthy donors. The PCR had 60 Vbeta and 13 Jbeta primers. Method: immunoSEQ multiplex PCR; TCRdb's copy keeps in-frame clones and lacks some. This sample's table reports about 200,000 clones. Sequencing was done on a sample of PBMCs. These receptors came from a man aged 30 to 39 in good health and CMV-seronegative.

V usage is TRBV14 and J usage is TRBJ1-6; 7 bases are a match to TRBD1. J was trimmed by 7 bases and V by 4 bases; bases with no gene match: 1. Looked up from germline, CDR1 is SGHDN and CDR2 is FVKESK. The CDR3 contains 13 residues. The CDR3 loop reads CASSLRGNSPLHF. CDR3 DNA: TGTGCCAGCAGCCTCAGGGGGAATTCACCCCTCCACTTT.

This chain joins TRBV27 and TRBJ2-1; no definite D call. Germline loops: CDR1 MNHEY, CDR2 SMNVEV (reference sequence). The length of the CDR3 is 15 residues. V shed 1 base and J shed 6 bases, with 13 bases lying between them. This CDR3 reads CASSLYNVLGNEQFF. The CDR3 DNA is TGTGCCAGCAGTTTATATAATGTCCTCGGCAATGAGCAGTTCTTC.

This chain links TRBV5-1 with TRBJ2-3, with a tentative D call TRBD2 (5 bases). The V gene lost 1 base and the J gene lost 4 bases, with 10 bases spanning the gap. CDR3 size: 14 residues. Germline CDR1 and CDR2: SGHRS and YFSETQ. CDR3 loop: CASSLNPAADTQYF. In nucleotides, the CDR3 is TGCGCCAGCAGCTTGAACCCAGCGGCAGATACGCAGTATTTT.

The rearrangement links TRBV5-1 to TRBJ1-1; 7 nucleotides match TRBD1. Germline assignment: CDR1 SGHRS and CDR2 YFSETQ. J gave up 7 bases and V 2 bases, and 11 bases lay outside the gene matches. The CDR3 consists of 15 residues. CDR3 nucleotides: TGCGCCAGCAGCTTCCCCACAGGGGAACAGGTTGAAGCTTTCTTT. It translates to CASSFPTGEQVEAFF.

V is TRBV10-3 and J is TRBJ2-7; no clear D. This CDR3 has 15 residues. Trimming took off 1 base at V and 3 bases at J, with 13 bases between the two ends. Germline V gene lookup returns CDR1 ENHRY and CDR2 SYGVKD. CDR3 bases: TGTGCCATCAGTGAGTGGGCAGAAACTGGCTACGAGCAGTACTTC. Protein product: CAISEWAETGYEQYF.